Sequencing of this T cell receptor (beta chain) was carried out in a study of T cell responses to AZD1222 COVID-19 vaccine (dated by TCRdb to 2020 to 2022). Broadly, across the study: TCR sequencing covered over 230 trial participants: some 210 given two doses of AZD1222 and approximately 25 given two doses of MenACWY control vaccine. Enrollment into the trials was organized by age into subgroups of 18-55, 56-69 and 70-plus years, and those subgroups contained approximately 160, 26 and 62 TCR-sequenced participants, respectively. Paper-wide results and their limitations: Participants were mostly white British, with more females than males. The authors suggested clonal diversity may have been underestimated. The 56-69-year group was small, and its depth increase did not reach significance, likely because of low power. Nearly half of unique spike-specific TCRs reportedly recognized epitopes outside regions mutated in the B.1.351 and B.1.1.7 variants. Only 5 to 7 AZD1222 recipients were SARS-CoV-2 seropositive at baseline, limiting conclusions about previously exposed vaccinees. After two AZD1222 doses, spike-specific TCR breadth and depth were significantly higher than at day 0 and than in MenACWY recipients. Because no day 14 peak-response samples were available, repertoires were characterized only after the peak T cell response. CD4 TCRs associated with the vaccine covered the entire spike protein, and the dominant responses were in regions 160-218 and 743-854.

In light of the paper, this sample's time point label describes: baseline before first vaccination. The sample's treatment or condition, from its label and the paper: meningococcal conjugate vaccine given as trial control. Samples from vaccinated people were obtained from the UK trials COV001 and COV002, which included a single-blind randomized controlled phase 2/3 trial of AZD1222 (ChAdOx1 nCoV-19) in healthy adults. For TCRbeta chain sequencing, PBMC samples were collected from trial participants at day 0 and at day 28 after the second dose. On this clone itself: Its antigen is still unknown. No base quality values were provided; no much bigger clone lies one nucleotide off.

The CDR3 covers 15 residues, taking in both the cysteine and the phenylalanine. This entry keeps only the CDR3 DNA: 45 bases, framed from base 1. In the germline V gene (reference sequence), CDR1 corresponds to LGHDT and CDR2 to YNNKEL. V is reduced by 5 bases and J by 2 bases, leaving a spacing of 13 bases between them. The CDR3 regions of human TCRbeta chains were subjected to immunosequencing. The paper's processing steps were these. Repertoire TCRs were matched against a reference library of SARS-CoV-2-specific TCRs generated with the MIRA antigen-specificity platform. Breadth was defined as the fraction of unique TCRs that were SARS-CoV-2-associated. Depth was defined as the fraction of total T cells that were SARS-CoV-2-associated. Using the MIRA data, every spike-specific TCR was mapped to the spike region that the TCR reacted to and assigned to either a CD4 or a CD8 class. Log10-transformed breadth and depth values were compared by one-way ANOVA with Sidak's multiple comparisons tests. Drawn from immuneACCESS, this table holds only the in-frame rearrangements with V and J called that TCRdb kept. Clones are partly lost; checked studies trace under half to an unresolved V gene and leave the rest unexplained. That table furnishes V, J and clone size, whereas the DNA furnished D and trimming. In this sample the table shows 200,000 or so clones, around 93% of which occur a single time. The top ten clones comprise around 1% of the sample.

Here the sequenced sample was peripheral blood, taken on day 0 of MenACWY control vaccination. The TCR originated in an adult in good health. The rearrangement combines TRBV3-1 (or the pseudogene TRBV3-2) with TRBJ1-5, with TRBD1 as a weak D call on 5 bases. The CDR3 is CASSVGVWGNQPQHF. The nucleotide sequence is TGTGCCAGCAGCGTGGGGGTTTGGGGCAATCAGCCCCAGCATTTT.